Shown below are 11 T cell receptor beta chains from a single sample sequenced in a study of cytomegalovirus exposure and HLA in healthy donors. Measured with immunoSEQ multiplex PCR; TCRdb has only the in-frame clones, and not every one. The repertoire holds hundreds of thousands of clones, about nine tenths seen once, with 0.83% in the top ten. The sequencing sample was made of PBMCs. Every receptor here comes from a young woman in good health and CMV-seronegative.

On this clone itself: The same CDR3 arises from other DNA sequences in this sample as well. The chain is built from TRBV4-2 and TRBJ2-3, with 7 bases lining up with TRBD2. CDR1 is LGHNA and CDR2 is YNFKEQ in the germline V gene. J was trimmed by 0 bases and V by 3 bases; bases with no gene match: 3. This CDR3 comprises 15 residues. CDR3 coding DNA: TGTGCCAGCAGCCAGGGCGGGGGTAGCACAGATACGCAGTATTTT. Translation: CASSQGGGSTDTQYF.

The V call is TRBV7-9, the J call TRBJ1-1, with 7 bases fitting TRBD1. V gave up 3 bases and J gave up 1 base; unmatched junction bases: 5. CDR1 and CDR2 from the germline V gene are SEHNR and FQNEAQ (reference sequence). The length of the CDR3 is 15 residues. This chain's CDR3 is CASSFWTGTNTEAFF. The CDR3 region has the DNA TGTGCCAGCAGCTTTTGGACAGGAACGAACACTGAAGCTTTCTTT.

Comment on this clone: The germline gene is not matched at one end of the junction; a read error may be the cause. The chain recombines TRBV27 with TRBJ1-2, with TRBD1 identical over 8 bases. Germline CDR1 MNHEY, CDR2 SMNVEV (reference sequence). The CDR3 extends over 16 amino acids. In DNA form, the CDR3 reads TGTGCCAGCAGTCTATCCGGACAGGGCAATACGTATGGCTACACCTTC. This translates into CASSLSGQGNTYGYTF.

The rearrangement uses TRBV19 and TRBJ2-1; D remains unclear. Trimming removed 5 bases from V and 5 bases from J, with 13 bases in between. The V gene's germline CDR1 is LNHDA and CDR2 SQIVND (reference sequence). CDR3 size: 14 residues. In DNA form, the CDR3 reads TGTGCCAGTAGTTTTAGTGCGCGAGACAATGAGCAGTTCTTC. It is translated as CASSFSARDNEQFF.

CDR3 nucleotide sequence: TGCGCCAGCGGGGTAGGGGCTACCCAGGGTACGCAGTATTTT. This sequence encodes CASGVGATQGTQYF. The chain carries TRBV5-1 and TRBJ2-3, with D perhaps matching TRBD1 (5 bases). Germline CDR1 is SGHRS and CDR2 is YFSETQ. Trimming shortened V by 7 bases and J by 8 bases, and 20 bases separated the two germline ends. The CDR3 extends over 14 amino acids. The full variable domain, completed using reference TRBV5-1 and TRBJ2-3, is KAGVTQTPRYLIKTRGQQVTLSCSPISGHRSVSWYQQTPGQGLQFLFEYFSETQRNKGNFPGRFSGRQFSNSRSEMNVSTLELGDSALYLCASGVGATQGTQYFGPGTRLTVL.

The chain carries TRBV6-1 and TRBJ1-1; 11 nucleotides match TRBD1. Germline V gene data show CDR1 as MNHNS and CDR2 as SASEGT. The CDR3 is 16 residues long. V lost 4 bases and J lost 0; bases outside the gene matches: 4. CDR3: CASSGRDRGMNTEAFF. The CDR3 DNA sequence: TGTGCCAGCAGTGGCCGGGACAGGGGGATGAACACTGAAGCTTTCTTT.

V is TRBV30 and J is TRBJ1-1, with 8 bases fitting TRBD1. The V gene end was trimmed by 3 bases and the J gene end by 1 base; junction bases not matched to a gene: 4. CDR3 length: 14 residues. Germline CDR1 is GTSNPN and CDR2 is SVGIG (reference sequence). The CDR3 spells CAWRSQGANTEAFF. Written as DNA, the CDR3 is TGTGCCTGGAGATCCCAGGGGGCGAACACTGAAGCTTTCTTT.

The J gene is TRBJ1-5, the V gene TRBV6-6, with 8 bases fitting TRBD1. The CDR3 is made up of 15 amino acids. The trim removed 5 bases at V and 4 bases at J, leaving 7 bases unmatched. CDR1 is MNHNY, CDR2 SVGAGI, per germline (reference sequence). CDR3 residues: CASSPVDRVNQPQHF. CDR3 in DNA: TGTGCCAGCAGTCCTGTGGACAGGGTGAATCAGCCCCAGCATTTT.

CDR3 nucleotides: TGCGCCAGCAAAGACAGGGGAAGCCACGAGCAGTACTTC. Protein sequence: CASKDRGSHEQYF. The chain uses TRBV5-1 and TRBJ2-7, with 8 bases lining up with TRBD1. The trim removed 6 bases at V and 5 bases at J, leaving 7 bases unmatched. This CDR3 has 13 amino acids. Germline assignment: CDR1 SGHRS and CDR2 YFSETQ.

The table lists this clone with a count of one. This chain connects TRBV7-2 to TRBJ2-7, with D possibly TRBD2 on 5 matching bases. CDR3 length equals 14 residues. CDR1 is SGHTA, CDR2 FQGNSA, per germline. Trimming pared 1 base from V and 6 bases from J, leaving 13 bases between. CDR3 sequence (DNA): TGTGCCAGCAGCTTAGACTTCTCCGGGGTCGAGCAGTACTTC. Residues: CASSLDFSGVEQYF.

The CDR3 bases are TGTGCCAGCAGGGCGGGGACAGGGGGCGTATACGAGCAGTACTTC. Translation gives CASRAGTGGVYEQYF. The chain couples TRBV6-5 to TRBJ2-7; 12 bases are shared with TRBD1. Trimming removed 6 bases from V and 4 bases from J; junction bases left unmatched: 7. This CDR3 has 15 residues. Germline assignment: CDR1 MNHEY and CDR2 SVGAGI.